This TCR beta chain came from a study of blood T cell repertoires in COVID-19. Libraries were prepared by immunoSEQ multiplex PCR; TCRdb keeps only in-frame clonotypes and omits some of them. This table holds 450,000 or so clones, roughly 89% found once. The V and J ends lost 0 bases and 5 bases respectively, with 8 bases between them. The CDR3 runs 13 residues. Germline V gene sequence: CDR1 SGHRS, CDR2 YFSETQ. This TCR came from a man between 18 and 35 years old with COVID-19, enrolled during active disease. This chain joins TRBV5-1 and TRBJ1-2; D is undetermined. Sequencing used peripheral blood. The CDR3 DNA reads TGCGCCAGCAGCTTGGACGCGGGATATGGCTACACCTTC. This translates into CASSLDAGYGYTF.